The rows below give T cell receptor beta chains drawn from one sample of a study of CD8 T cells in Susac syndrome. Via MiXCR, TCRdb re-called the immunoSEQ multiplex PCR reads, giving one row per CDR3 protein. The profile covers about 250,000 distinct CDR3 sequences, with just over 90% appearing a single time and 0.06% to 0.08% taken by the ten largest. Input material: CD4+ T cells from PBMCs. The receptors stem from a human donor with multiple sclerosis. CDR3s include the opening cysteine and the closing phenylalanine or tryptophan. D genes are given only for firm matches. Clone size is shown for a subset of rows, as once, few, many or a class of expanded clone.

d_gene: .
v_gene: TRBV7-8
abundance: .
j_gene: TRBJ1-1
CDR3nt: TGTGCCAGCAGCTTAGATCTCCCAGGGTCGAACACTGAAGCTTTCTTT
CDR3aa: CASSLDLPGSNTEAFF

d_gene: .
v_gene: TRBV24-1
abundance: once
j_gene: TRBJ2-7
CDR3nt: TGTGCCACCAGTGAGCCGGGACTTTACGAGCAGTACTTC
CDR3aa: CATSEPGLYEQYF

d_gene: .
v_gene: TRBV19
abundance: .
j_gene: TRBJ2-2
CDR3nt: TGTGCCAGTAGTATCGACTGGAACACCGGGGAGCTGTTTTTT
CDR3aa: CASSIDWNTGELFF

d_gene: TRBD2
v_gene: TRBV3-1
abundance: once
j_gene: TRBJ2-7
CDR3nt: TGTGCCAGCAGCCCCCGGGAGGGGTATAATCGCGAGCAGTACTTC
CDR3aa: CASSPREGYNREQYF

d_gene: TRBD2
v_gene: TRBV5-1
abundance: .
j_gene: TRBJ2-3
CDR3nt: TGCGCCAGCAGCCCCCGACTAGCGGGAGATTCGGATACGCAGTATTTT
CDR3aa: CASSPRLAGDSDTQYF

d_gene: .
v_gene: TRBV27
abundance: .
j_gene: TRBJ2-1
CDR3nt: TGTGCCAGCAGAACGACCCCCCCCAGGTTCCTTGGCTACAATGAGCAGTTCTTC
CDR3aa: CASRTTPPRFLGYNEQFF

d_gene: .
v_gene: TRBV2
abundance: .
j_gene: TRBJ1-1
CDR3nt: TGTGCCAGCAGTAGACGGGAGGAATTGGGCACTGAAGCTTTCTTT
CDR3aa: CASSRREELGTEAFF

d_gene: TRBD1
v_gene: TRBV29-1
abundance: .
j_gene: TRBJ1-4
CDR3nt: TGCAGCGTCCGCGGACAGGGCTCTGAAAAACTGTTTTTT
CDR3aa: CSVRGQGSEKLFF

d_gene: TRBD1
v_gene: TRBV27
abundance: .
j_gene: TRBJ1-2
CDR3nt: TGTGCCAGCAGTGCCTCGCCGACAGGGACCTACACCTTC
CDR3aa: CASSASPTGTYTF

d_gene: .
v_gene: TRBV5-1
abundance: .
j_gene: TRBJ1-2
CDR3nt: TGCGCCAGCAGCTCACCGACGGGCCTACTTGACTATGGCTACACCTTC
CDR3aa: CASSSPTGLLDYGYTF

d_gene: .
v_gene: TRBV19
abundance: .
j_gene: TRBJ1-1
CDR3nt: TGTGCCAGTACCTCGGGGTTTAGGAACACTGAAGCTTTCTTT
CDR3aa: CASTSGFRNTEAFF

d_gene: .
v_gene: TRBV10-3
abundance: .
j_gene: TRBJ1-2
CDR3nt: TGTGCCATCAGTGTGGGGCAGGATGGCTACACCTTC
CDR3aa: CAISVGQDGYTF

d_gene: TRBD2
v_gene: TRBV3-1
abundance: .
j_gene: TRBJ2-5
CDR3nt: TGTGCCAGCAGCCAAGCGGGGGGGGAGACCCAGTACTTC
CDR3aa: CASSQAGGETQYF

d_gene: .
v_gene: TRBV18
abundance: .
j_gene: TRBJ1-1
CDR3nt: TGTGCCAGCTCACCCCTCCCGGTGGGGGGAGGGGAGGCCGCCCGGAGTGACACTGAAGCTTTCTTT
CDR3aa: CASSPLPVGGGEAARSDTEAFF

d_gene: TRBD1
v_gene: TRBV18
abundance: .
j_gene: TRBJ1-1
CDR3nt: TGTGCCAGCTCACCGAGGCAGGGGGAGGGCACTGAAGCTTTCTTT
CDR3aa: CASSPRQGEGTEAFF

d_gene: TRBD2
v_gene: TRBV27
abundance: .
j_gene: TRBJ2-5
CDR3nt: TGTGCCAGCTTCCGTAGCGGGAGGCCTGGAGAGACCCAGTACTTC
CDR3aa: CASFRSGRPGETQYF

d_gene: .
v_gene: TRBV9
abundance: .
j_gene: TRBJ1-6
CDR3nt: TGTGCCAGCAGCTCCCGGACAGACTCCTATAATTCACCCCTCCACTTT
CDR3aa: CASSSRTDSYNSPLHF

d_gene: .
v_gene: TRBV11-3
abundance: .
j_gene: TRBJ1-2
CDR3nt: TGTGCCAGCAGCTCAGACACAGGGAATAACTATGGCTACACCTTC
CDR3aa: CASSSDTGNNYGYTF

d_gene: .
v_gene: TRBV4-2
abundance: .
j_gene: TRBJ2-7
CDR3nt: TGTGCCAGCAGCCAAGCTGACAGGGAGGACTACGAGCAGTACTTC
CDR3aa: CASSQADREDYEQYF

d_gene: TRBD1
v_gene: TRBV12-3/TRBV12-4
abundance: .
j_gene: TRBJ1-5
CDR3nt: TGTGCCAGCAGCACAGGACAGGGCAAAGACAATCAGCCCCAGCATTTT
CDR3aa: CASSTGQGKDNQPQHF

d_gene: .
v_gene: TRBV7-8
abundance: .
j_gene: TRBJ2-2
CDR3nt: TGTGCCAGCAGCTTAAGCCGGTTCACCGGGGAGCTGTTTTTT
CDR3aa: CASSLSRFTGELFF

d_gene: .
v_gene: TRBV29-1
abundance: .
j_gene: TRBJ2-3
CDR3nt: TGCAGCGGCAGGGGACCGAGCACAGATACGCAGTATTTT
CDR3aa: CSGRGPSTDTQYF

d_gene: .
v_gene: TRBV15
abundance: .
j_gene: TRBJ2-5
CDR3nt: TGTGCCACGAGACAGGACCAAGAGACCCAGTACTTC
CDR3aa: CATRQDQETQYF

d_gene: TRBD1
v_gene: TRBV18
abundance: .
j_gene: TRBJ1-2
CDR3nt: TGTGCCAGCTCACCGGGACAGGACTATGGCTACACCTTC
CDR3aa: CASSPGQDYGYTF

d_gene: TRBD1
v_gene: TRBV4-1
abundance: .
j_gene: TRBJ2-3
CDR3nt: TGCGCCAGCAGCCATAAGGGGACAGACACAGATACGCAGTATTTT
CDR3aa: CASSHKGTDTDTQYF

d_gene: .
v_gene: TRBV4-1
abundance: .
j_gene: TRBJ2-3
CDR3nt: TGCGCCAGCAGCCAGACAGAGTTTAACACAGATACGCAGTATTTT
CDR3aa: CASSQTEFNTDTQYF

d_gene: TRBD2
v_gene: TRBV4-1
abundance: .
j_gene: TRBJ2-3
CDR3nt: TGCGCCAGCAGCCAAGAGGCCGGACTAGCGGGGTCAGATACGCAGTATTTT
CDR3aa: CASSQEAGLAGSDTQYF

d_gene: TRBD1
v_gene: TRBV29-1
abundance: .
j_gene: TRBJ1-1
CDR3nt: TGCAGCGTTGAAATCCAGGGGGGCACTGAAGCTTTCTTT
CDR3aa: CSVEIQGGTEAFF

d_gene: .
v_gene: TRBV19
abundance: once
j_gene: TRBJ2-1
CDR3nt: TGTGCCAGTAGGACGACTGGAAACAATGAGCAGTTCTTC
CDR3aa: CASRTTGNNEQFF

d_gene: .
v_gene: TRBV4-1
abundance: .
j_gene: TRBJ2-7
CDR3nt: TGCGCCAGCAGCCAAGAAGACCGGGACTCCTACGAGCAGTACTTC
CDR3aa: CASSQEDRDSYEQYF

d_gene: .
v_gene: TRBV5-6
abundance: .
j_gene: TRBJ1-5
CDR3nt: TGTGCCAGCAGCCGCAACGGGCGTAGCAATCAGCCCCAGCATTTT
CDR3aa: CASSRNGRSNQPQHF

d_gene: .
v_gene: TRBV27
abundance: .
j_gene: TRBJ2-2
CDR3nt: TGTGCCAGCACCCTGGTAGGGGGCACCGGGGAGCTGTTTTTT
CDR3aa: CASTLVGGTGELFF

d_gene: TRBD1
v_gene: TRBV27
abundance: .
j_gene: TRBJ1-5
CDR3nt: TGTGCCAGCAGTGACAGGGGCCGGCAGCCCCAGCATTTT
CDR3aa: CASSDRGRQPQHF

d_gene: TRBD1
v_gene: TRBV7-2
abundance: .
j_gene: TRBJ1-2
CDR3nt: TGTGCCAGCAGCTTTCAGGGGGCGCAGGGTGGCTACACCTTC
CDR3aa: CASSFQGAQGGYTF

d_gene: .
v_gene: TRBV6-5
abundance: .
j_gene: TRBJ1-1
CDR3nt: TGTGCCAGCAGGTACGGGGGCGGAGTGAACACTGAAGCTTTCTTT
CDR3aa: CASRYGGGVNTEAFF

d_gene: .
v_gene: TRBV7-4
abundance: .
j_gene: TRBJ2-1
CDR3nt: TGTGCCAGCAGCAGACCAACTAGGGTCCACCACAATGAGCAGTTCTTC
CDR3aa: CASSRPTRVHHNEQFF

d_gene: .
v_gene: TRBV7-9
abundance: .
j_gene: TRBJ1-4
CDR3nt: TGTGCCAGCAGCTTGGACCCCAGGAAAAAACTGTTTTTT
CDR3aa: CASSLDPRKKLFF

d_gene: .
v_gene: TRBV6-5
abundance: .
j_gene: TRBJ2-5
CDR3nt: TGTGCCAGCAGTTCTGAGACCGCCGTGGTGACCCAGTACTTC
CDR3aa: CASSSETAVVTQYF

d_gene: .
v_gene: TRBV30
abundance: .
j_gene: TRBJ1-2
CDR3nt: TGTGCCTGGCGACAGAGTTATGGCTACACCTTC
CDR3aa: CAWRQSYGYTF

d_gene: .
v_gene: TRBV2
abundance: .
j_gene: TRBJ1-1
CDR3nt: TGTGCCAGCACCTCCGTGGGTGGTGACACTGAAGCTTTCTTT
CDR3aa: CASTSVGGDTEAFF

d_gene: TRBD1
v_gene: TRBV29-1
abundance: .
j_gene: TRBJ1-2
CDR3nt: TGCAGCGCCCAGGGACAGGGAGGTGGCTACACCTTC
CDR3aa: CSAQGQGGGYTF

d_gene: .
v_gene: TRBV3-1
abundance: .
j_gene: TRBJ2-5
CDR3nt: TGTGCCAGCAGCGGGACGGGAGCGGGGACCCAGTACTTC
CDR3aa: CASSGTGAGTQYF

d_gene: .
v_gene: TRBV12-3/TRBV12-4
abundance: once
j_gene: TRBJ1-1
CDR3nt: TGTGCCAGCAGTTTTGGCAATACGGCCACTGAAGCTTTCTTT
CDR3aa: CASSFGNTATEAFF

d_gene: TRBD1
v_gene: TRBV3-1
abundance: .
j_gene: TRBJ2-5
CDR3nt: TGTGCCAGCAGCTTACAGGGGGCTAGTGAGACCCAGTACTTC
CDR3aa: CASSLQGASETQYF

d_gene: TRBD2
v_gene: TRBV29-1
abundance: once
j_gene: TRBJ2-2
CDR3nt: TGCAGCGTTGACGGGGGGGGGACGGTTACGAACACCGGGGAGCTGTTTTTT
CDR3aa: CSVDGGGTVTNTGELFF

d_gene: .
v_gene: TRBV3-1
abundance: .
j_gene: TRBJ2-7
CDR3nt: TGTGCCAGCAGCCCCGCCAGGACGGGTGCGCAGTACTTC
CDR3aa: CASSPARTGAQYF

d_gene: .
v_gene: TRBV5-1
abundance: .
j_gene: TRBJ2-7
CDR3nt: TGCGCCAGCAGCTTTGGGGACGGCACCTACGAGCAGTACTTC
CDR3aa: CASSFGDGTYEQYF

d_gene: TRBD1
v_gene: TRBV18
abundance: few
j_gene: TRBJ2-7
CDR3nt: TGTGCCAGCTCAGCGACAGGGAGTTCCTACGAGCAGTACTTC
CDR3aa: CASSATGSSYEQYF

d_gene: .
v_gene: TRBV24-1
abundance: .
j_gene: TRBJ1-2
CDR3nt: TGTGCCACCAGTGATCAGACGGCCATCTATGGCTACACCTTC
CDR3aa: CATSDQTAIYGYTF

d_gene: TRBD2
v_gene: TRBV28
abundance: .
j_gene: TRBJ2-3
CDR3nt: TGTGCCAGCAGTTTGGGGCTAGCGGGGGGCCCACGCACAGATACGCAGTATTTT
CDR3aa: CASSLGLAGGPRTDTQYF

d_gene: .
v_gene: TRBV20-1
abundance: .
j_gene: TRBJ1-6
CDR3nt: TGCAGTGCTAGAGAAGTAGTAGGGGGGGGTTCACCCCTCCACTTT
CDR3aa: CSAREVVGGGSPLHF